The next 13 T cell receptor beta chains were all read from a single sample in a study of control samples from healthy donors and cancer patients. Sequencing was performed with immunoSEQ multiplex PCR; in TCRdb, only in-frame clones are kept and a portion is missing. The sample has 95,000 to 150,000 clones, approximately 89% seen once; the top ten hold approximately 3.5%. Material for sequencing was blood. The receptors here all came from a middle-aged man in good health.

This clone occurred many times. The V gene is TRBV15, the J gene TRBJ1-5; unclear D gene. Trimming stripped 1 base from V and 3 bases from J, with 10 bases between. Germline CDR1 LNHNV, CDR2 YYDKDF (reference sequence). CDR3 length equals 15 residues. CDR3 in DNA: TGTGCCACCAGCAGAGGCAGCTACTACAATCAGCCCCAGCATTTT. Amino acid sequence: CATSRGSYYNQPQHF.

This chain joins TRBV6-2 or TRBV6-3 and TRBJ1-4; no clear D gene. This CDR3 is built from 14 residues. V shed 6 bases and J shed 1 base, with 9 bases lying between them. Germline lookup yields CDR1 MNHEY and CDR2 SVGEGT. The CDR3 reads CASSSDRTNEKLFF. CDR3 nucleotide sequence: TGTGCCAGCAGCTCGGATCGAACTAATGAAAAACTGTTTTTT.

The chain couples TRBV10-1 to TRBJ1-4, with D tentatively TRBD1 (6 bases). V was shortened by 2 bases and J by 8 bases, with 12 bases between the two germline ends. The CDR3 consists of 14 residues. CDR1 WNHNN and CDR2 SYGVQD come from the germline V gene (reference sequence). CDR3 region: CASSEGQSPEKLFF. CDR3 DNA sequence: TGCGCCAGCAGTGAGGGACAGTCTCCGGAAAAACTGTTTTTT.

This chain joins TRBV7-6 and TRBJ2-6; TRBD1 agrees at 8 bases. CDR1 is SGHVS and CDR2 is FNYEAQ in the germline V gene. The length of the CDR3 is 15 residues. Trimming removed 6 bases from V and 2 bases from J; junction bases left unmatched: 3. The CDR3 DNA reads as TGTGCCAGCAGGCCGACAGGGGCTGGGGCCAACGTCCTGACTTTC. Its translation is CASRPTGAGANVLTF.

The rearrangement links TRBV25-1 to TRBJ1-6, with D maybe TRBD1 (6 bases). This CDR3 spans 12 amino acids. Per the germline V gene, CDR1 is MGHDK and CDR2 is SYGVNS. V was cut by 7 bases and J by 15 bases, with 16 bases left in between. The CDR3 DNA reads TGTGCCAGCACCGGGGGCCCGGGAGGCCTCCACTTT. Its translation is CASTGGPGGLHF.

The rearrangement joins TRBV2 to TRBJ2-7, with TRBD2 as a possible D gene (5 bases). V lost 6 bases and J 0 bases, leaving 12 bases between the germline ends. CDR1 SNHLY and CDR2 FYNNEI come from the germline V gene. There are 14 residues in the CDR3. The CDR3 loop reads CASSPPGSSYEQYF. DNA for the CDR3: TGTGCCAGCAGCCCCCCGGGATCCTCCTACGAGCAGTACTTC.

V is TRBV5-1 and J is TRBJ1-4, with D perhaps matching TRBD1 (5 bases). This CDR3 region has 15 residues. V lost 0 bases and J lost 6, with 12 bases in between. CDR1 and CDR2 from the germline V gene are SGHRS and YFSETQ. CDR3 amino acids: CASSLEGREDEKLFF. In nucleotides, the CDR3 is TGCGCCAGCAGCTTGGAGGGGAGGGAAGATGAAAAACTGTTTTTT.

The chain links TRBV11-3 to TRBJ2-1; D is perhaps TRBD2 (5 bases). Germline CDR1 and CDR2: SGHNT and YENEEA. With 2 bases removed from V and 2 bases from J, the gap between germline ends came to 10 bases. The CDR3 extends over 15 amino acids. The CDR3 DNA sequence: TGTGCCAGCAGCTTAAGGCTAGCCGCCTACAATGAGCAGTTCTTC. This gives the protein CASSLRLAAYNEQFF. Based on the CDR3 plus reference TRBV11-3 and TRBJ2-1, the full variable domain is EAGVVQSPRYKIIEKKQPVAFWCNPISGHNTLYWYLQNLGQGPELLIRYENEEAVDDSQLPKDRFSAERLKGVDSTLKIQPAELGDSAVYLCASSLRLAAYNEQFFGPGTRLTVL.

The genes are TRBV15 and TRBJ1-4; D is unresolved. CDR1 and CDR2 from the germline V gene are LNHNV and YYDKDF (reference sequence). V was shortened by 3 bases and J by 0 bases, with 17 bases between the two germline ends. The CDR3 is made up of 18 amino acids. CDR3 coding DNA: TGTGCCACCAGCAGTCAGGTTATCCACTTTGCAACTAATGAAAAACTGTTTTTT. The encoded protein is CATSSQVIHFATNEKLFF.

The V call is TRBV27, the J call TRBJ1-2; 8 nucleotides line up with TRBD1. V gave up 0 bases and J gave up 5 bases; unmatched junction bases: 5. Germline V gene sequence: CDR1 MNHEY, CDR2 SMNVEV (reference sequence). The CDR3 spans 15 residues. This CDR3 is CASSLSGQGWYGYTF. The CDR3 nucleotides are TGTGCCAGCAGTTTATCAGGACAGGGTTGGTATGGCTACACCTTC.

The J gene is TRBJ2-3, the V gene TRBV5-1; D is uncertain. The V gene lost 0 bases and the J gene lost 2 bases, with 7 bases spanning the gap. Germline V lookup: CDR1 SGHRS, CDR2 YFSETQ. The CDR3 length is 14 residues. CDR3 DNA: TGCGCCAGCAGCTTGGCTGGAGACACAGATACGCAGTATTTT. This encodes CASSLAGDTDTQYF.

The genes are TRBV24-1 and TRBJ2-3; 8 positions match TRBD1. The CDR3 is 17 residues long. V gave up 4 bases and J gave up 1 base; unmatched junction bases: 9. CDR1 is KGHDR and CDR2 is SFDVKD in the germline V gene. The CDR3 here is CATSDPTGVAGTDTQYF. The CDR3, as DNA: TGTGCCACCAGTGACCCGACAGGGGTTGCTGGCACAGATACGCAGTATTTT.

V and J are TRBV9 and TRBJ2-2, with D tentatively TRBD2 (5 bases). CDR3 length equals 14 residues. The V and J ends lost 2 bases and 6 bases respectively, with 11 bases between them. The germline CDR1 and CDR2 sequences are SGDLS and YYNGEE. The CDR3 DNA follows: TGTGCCAGCAGCGTTTACGGGGATGCCGGGGAGCTGTTTTTT. It yields the protein CASSVYGDAGELFF.